The clone carrying this TCR beta chain occurred many times. TCRdb re-processed the PCR reads through MiXCR. The sample includes about 70,000 clones, more than 15% of them seen just once. The sample belongs to a study of metastatic and nonmetastatic thyroid tumors. Germline loops: CDR1 MNHEY, CDR2 SMNVEV (reference sequence). The CDR3 has 14 residues. With 8 bases removed from V and 1 base from J, the gap between germline ends came to 12 bases. Thyroid surgery had not been preceded by any treatment in any patient. The clonotype was recovered from a female donor with papillary thyroid cancer or a benign thyroid nodule (not recorded which). Some clones in this sample may be carry-over from other donors' samples. The chain links TRBV27 to TRBJ1-5; possible D gene TRBD1, 5 bases. Sequencing was done on a sample of blood. The CDR3 nucleotides read TGTGCCAGCCGGGGCCCCTCGAGCAATCAGCCCCAGCATTTT. It yields the protein CASRGPSSNQPQHF.